The 14 T cell receptor beta chains below all came from one sample that was sequenced in a study of response to subunit inactivated influenza vaccine. TCRdb re-derived calls from the RT-PCR reads in MiXCR, one entry per CDR3 protein. This sample has more than 600,000 distinct CDR3 sequences; approximately 18% occur once, and the top ten carry approximately 11%. The sequencing used PBMCs from blood, collected 5 to 6 days after vaccination. The receptors were sampled from a man aged 50 or older who received an inactivated influenza vaccine.

The chain uses TRBV20-1 and TRBJ2-2; 8 positions agree with TRBD1. The V gene end was trimmed by 3 bases and the J gene end by 4 bases; junction bases not matched to a gene: 4. Per the germline V gene, CDR1 is DFQATT and CDR2 is SNEGSKA (reference sequence). CDR3 size: 14 residues. CDR3 DNA sequence: TGCAGTGCTAGCAGGACAGGGAGCACCGGGGAGCTGTTTTTT. Translating it yields CSASRTGSTGELFF.

This chain links TRBV20-1 with TRBJ1-4, with 8 bases aligning to TRBD1. Per germline, CDR1 DFQATT and CDR2 SNEGSKA (reference sequence). The CDR3 consists of 13 residues. The J segment lost 11 bases and the V segment lost 3 bases, leaving 8 bases of the junction unmatched. The CDR3 loop reads CSASPTGEQKLFF. The CDR3 coding sequence is TGCAGTGCTAGCCCGACAGGGGAGCAGAAACTGTTTTTT.

This clonotype showed up just a few times. DNA of the CDR3: TGTGCCAGCAGCCCCAGCGGCGGGGCATCGGAGACCCAGTACTTC. Its translation: CASSPSGGASETQYF. The V call is TRBV9, the J call TRBJ2-5; perhaps TRBD2 as D (6 bases). The germline V gene has CDR1 SGDLS and CDR2 YYNGEE. The V and J ends lost 4 bases and 5 bases respectively, with 18 bases between them. CDR3 length equals 15 residues.

This clonotype was counted a few times. The CDR3 region has the DNA TGTGCCAGCTCACCACCCTCAACCCCCCGAGAGCAGTACTTC. It encodes CASSPPSTPREQYF. The chain links TRBV18 to TRBJ2-7; no clear D. Germline V CDR1 and CDR2: KGHSH, LQKENI. Trimming cost V 0 bases and J 7 bases, with 13 bases left between them. This CDR3 comprises 14 residues.

As regards this clonotype: This may stem from a read error, because a much larger clone lies one nucleotide away. The genes are TRBV20-1 and TRBJ2-1, with D unclear. The germline V gene has CDR1 DFQATT and CDR2 SNEGSKA (reference sequence). This CDR3 region has 10 residues. The CDR3 DNA reads as TGCAGTGCTAGAGACTATGAGAAGTTCTTC. Its protein is CSARDYEKFF.

This clonotype was counted ten times or more. CDR3 DNA: TGTGCCAGCAGCTCCTCCGGGACAGGGTTGCGTGAGCAGTTCTTC. Its protein product is CASSSSGTGLREQFF. The V gene is TRBV7-9, the J gene TRBJ2-1, with 9 bases identical to TRBD1. The V segment lost 4 bases and the J segment 9 bases; nucleotides outside the gene matches: 10. This CDR3 spans 15 amino acids. Germline values: CDR1 SEHNR, CDR2 FQNEAQ (reference sequence).

This clonotype appeared a few times. The chain links TRBV6-1 to TRBJ1-4; TRBD1 might be the D (5 bases). Germline CDR1 is MNHNS and CDR2 is SASEGT. V lost 7 bases and J 8 bases, leaving 14 bases between the germline ends. The length of the CDR3 is 13 residues. The CDR3 sequence is CASTGGVWEKLFF. The CDR3 nucleotides are TGTGCCAGCACGGGGGGGGTGTGGGAAAAACTGTTTTTT.

This clonotype was picked up a small number of times. The chain recombines TRBV20-1 with TRBJ1-5; 9 bases match TRBD1. CDR3 length: 16 residues. Germline-derived CDR1 and CDR2 are DFQATT and SNEGSKA (reference sequence). V shed 3 bases and J 1 base; nucleotides not matched to a gene: 7. The CDR3 DNA is TGCAGTGCTAGGCCGAACAGGGGGCAGAGCAATCAGCCCCAGCATTTT. Translation gives CSARPNRGQSNQPQHF.

The table lists this clonotype with a few counts. The rearrangement uses TRBV12-3 or TRBV12-4 and TRBJ2-2; no clear D. The CDR3 runs to 15 residues. With 2 bases removed from V and 4 bases from J, the gap between germline ends came to 11 bases. The CDR3 loop is CASSLPGSGTGELFF. CDR3 DNA sequence: TGTGCCAGCAGTTTACCCGGTTCGGGCACCGGGGAGCTGTTTTTT.

This clonotype occurred a few times. Here the CDR3 DNA reads TGCGCCAGCAGCTTGGCTTCTGGCGCGGCAGGGTTAATCAATGAGCAGTTCTTC. It is translated as CASSLASGAAGLINEQFF. The V call is TRBV5-1, the J call TRBJ2-1; tentatively, D is TRBD1 (5 bases). The CDR3 covers 18 residues. Germline V gene data show CDR1 as SGHRS and CDR2 as YFSETQ. Trimming shortened V by 0 bases and J by 6 bases, and 22 bases separated the two germline ends.

The chain recombines TRBV5-6 with TRBJ2-1, with 10 nucleotides matching TRBD2. Germline CDR1 SGHDT, CDR2 YYEEEE. The CDR3 totals 16 residues. V was clipped by 4 bases and J by 7 bases; unmatched bases: 11. In nucleotides, the CDR3 is TGTGCCAGCAGCGACCTAACTAGCGGGAAAAGGAATGAGCAGTTCTTC. Residues: CASSDLTSGKRNEQFF.

The rearrangement uses TRBV7-2 and TRBJ2-7; D remains unclear. The CDR3 is 14 amino acids. The V end lost 4 bases, the J end lost 3 bases, and 13 bases lay between the germline ends. CDR1 and CDR2 (germline): SGHTA, FQGNSA. In DNA, the CDR3 is TGTGCCAGCAGCTCCTCCTCTGGAGTCTACGAGCAGTACTTC. This encodes CASSSSSGVYEQYF.

The chain is built from TRBV20-1 and TRBJ2-3; D gene unclear. From germline, CDR1 is DFQATT and CDR2 SNEGSKA (reference sequence). The CDR3 runs to 12 residues. V was cut by 0 bases and J by 7 bases, with 8 bases left in between. Here the CDR3 DNA reads TGCAGTGCTAGAGATCCTGGATATACGCAGTATTTT. Translating it yields CSARDPGYTQYF.

This clonotype has more than one count but fewer than ten. The chain has TRBV5-1 and TRBJ1-4, with D possibly being TRBD1 (6 bases). With 5 bases removed from V and 5 bases from J, the gap between germline ends came to 19 bases. The CDR3 totals 16 residues. CDR1 and CDR2 from the germline V gene are SGHRS and YFSETQ. The CDR3 bases are TGCGCCAGCAGAGACCCATCCACGGGGGCAAATGAAAAACTGTTTTTT. Protein sequence: CASRDPSTGANEKLFF.